A selection of T cell receptor beta chains follows, all from one sample in a study of T cell responses to AZD1222 COVID-19 vaccine. Sequencing was performed with immunoSEQ multiplex PCR; in TCRdb, only in-frame clones are kept and a portion is missing. Here the sample spans about 110,000 clones, 90% being singletons. Specimen: peripheral blood, collected on day 0 of AZD1222 vaccination. All receptors derive from an adult in good health. Both conserved end residues are part of each CDR3. D genes are given only for firm matches. Some rows have no size entry. The others give once, few or many, or a class for an expanded clone.

v_gene: TRBV27
abundance: .
d_gene: .
j_gene: TRBJ1-2
CDR3aa: CASSLYVGYVGGYTF
CDR3nt: TGTGCCAGCAGTTTATACGTAGGGTATGTTGGTGGCTACACCTTC

v_gene: TRBV28
abundance: few
d_gene: .
j_gene: TRBJ1-2
CDR3aa: CASSLRGYGYTF
CDR3nt: TGTGCCAGCAGTCTACGGGGGTATGGCTACACCTTC

v_gene: TRBV19
abundance: .
d_gene: .
j_gene: TRBJ2-2
CDR3aa: CASRRDSNTGELFF
CDR3nt: TGTGCCAGTAGGCGGGACTCTAACACCGGGGAGCTGTTTTTT

v_gene: TRBV4-3
abundance: .
d_gene: TRBD2
j_gene: TRBJ2-1
CDR3aa: CASSQEGTSGTSSYNEQFF
CDR3nt: TGCGCCAGCAGCCAAGAAGGGACTAGCGGGACCAGCTCCTACAATGAGCAGTTCTTC

v_gene: TRBV7-9
abundance: .
d_gene: TRBD1
j_gene: TRBJ1-5
CDR3aa: CASSPGTGGQPQHF
CDR3nt: TGTGCCAGCAGTCCCGGGACAGGGGGACAGCCCCAGCATTTT

v_gene: TRBV28
abundance: .
d_gene: .
j_gene: TRBJ2-2
CDR3aa: CASSPPYGLLFF
CDR3nt: TGTGCCAGCAGCCCACCTTACGGGTTGCTGTTTTTT

v_gene: TRBV19
abundance: once
d_gene: .
j_gene: TRBJ1-5
CDR3aa: CASSIQGGQPQHF
CDR3nt: TGTGCCAGTAGTATCCAGGGCGGTCAGCCCCAGCATTTT

v_gene: TRBV5-4
abundance: .
d_gene: .
j_gene: TRBJ2-6
CDR3aa: CASSLFTVSGANVLTF
CDR3nt: TGTGCCAGCAGCCTCTTTACAGTCTCTGGGGCCAACGTCCTGACTTTC

v_gene: TRBV4-3
abundance: .
d_gene: .
j_gene: TRBJ1-1
CDR3aa: CASSQSGTVNTEAFF
CDR3nt: TGCGCCAGCAGCCAATCCGGGACGGTGAACACTGAAGCTTTCTTT

v_gene: TRBV3-1/TRBV3-2
abundance: once
d_gene: TRBD1
j_gene: TRBJ2-3
CDR3aa: CASSQDAGTGGANTQYF
CDR3nt: TGTGCCAGCAGCCAAGATGCAGGAACAGGGGGCGCGAATACGCAGTATTTT

v_gene: TRBV6-5
abundance: .
d_gene: TRBD2
j_gene: TRBJ2-7
CDR3aa: CASFGLAASYEQYF
CDR3nt: TGTGCCAGCTTCGGACTAGCGGCCTCCTACGAGCAGTACTTC

v_gene: TRBV6-6
abundance: .
d_gene: .
j_gene: TRBJ2-7
CDR3aa: CASSYTRVSYEQYF
CDR3nt: TGTGCCAGCAGTTATACTCGGGTTTCCTACGAGCAGTACTTC

v_gene: TRBV24-1
abundance: .
d_gene: .
j_gene: TRBJ2-2
CDR3aa: CATSDPSVSGTGELFF
CDR3nt: TGTGCCACCAGTGACCCAAGTGTCTCGGGGACCGGGGAGCTGTTTTTT

v_gene: TRBV30
abundance: .
d_gene: .
j_gene: TRBJ1-3
CDR3aa: CAWGLYSGNTIYF
CDR3nt: TGTGCCTGGGGACTGTACTCTGGAAACACCATATATTTT

v_gene: TRBV19
abundance: .
d_gene: .
j_gene: TRBJ1-2
CDR3aa: CASSIGGDFNYGYTF
CDR3nt: TGTGCCAGTAGTATAGGAGGGGATTTCAACTATGGCTACACCTTC

v_gene: TRBV28
abundance: .
d_gene: TRBD1
j_gene: TRBJ1-2
CDR3aa: CASSTTGTGDYYGYTF
CDR3nt: TGTGCCAGCAGTACTACCGGGACAGGGGACTACTATGGCTACACCTTC

v_gene: TRBV15
abundance: .
d_gene: .
j_gene: TRBJ1-6
CDR3aa: CATSRDQRGANSPLHF
CDR3nt: TGTGCCACCAGCAGAGATCAACGGGGGGCTAATTCACCCCTCCACTTT

v_gene: TRBV10-3
abundance: .
d_gene: TRBD2
j_gene: TRBJ2-1
CDR3aa: CATGLAGGNEQFF
CDR3nt: TGTGCCACCGGGCTAGCGGGAGGCAATGAGCAGTTCTTC

v_gene: TRBV10-3
abundance: .
d_gene: .
j_gene: TRBJ1-1
CDR3aa: CAHQQGLGNTEAFF
CDR3nt: TGTGCCCATCAACAGGGCCTGGGGAACACTGAAGCTTTCTTT

v_gene: TRBV6-5
abundance: .
d_gene: TRBD1
j_gene: TRBJ2-2
CDR3aa: CASSWGQGTGELFF
CDR3nt: TGTGCCAGCAGTTGGGGACAGGGAACCGGGGAGCTGTTTTTT

v_gene: TRBV5-1
abundance: .
d_gene: .
j_gene: TRBJ2-1
CDR3aa: CASSLVGESSYNEQFF
CDR3nt: TGCGCCAGCAGCTTGGTGGGAGAGAGCTCCTACAATGAGCAGTTCTTC

v_gene: TRBV24-1
abundance: .
d_gene: .
j_gene: TRBJ2-1
CDR3aa: CATSEAGTPSYNEQFF
CDR3nt: TGTGCCACCAGTGAAGCCGGGACACCATCATACAATGAGCAGTTCTTC

v_gene: TRBV30
abundance: .
d_gene: .
j_gene: TRBJ1-2
CDR3aa: CAWSVPGGGLGYTF
CDR3nt: TGTGCCTGGAGTGTACCGGGGGGGGGTTTGGGCTACACCTTC

v_gene: TRBV5-6
abundance: .
d_gene: TRBD1
j_gene: TRBJ2-3
CDR3aa: CASSFEIEAGGADTQYF
CDR3nt: TGTGCCAGCAGCTTTGAGATAGAAGCAGGGGGCGCGGATACGCAGTATTTT

v_gene: TRBV7-8
abundance: .
d_gene: .
j_gene: TRBJ1-1
CDR3aa: CASSPSDTSTEAFF
CDR3nt: TGTGCCAGCAGCCCTAGCGACACTAGCACTGAAGCTTTCTTT

v_gene: TRBV28
abundance: .
d_gene: TRBD2
j_gene: TRBJ2-5
CDR3aa: CASRGGIETQYF
CDR3nt: TGTGCCAGCAGGGGGGGGATCGAGACCCAGTACTTC

v_gene: TRBV10-3
abundance: few
d_gene: .
j_gene: TRBJ2-1
CDR3aa: CAIRKDRGEQFF
CDR3nt: TGTGCCATCAGGAAAGATAGGGGGGAGCAGTTCTTC

v_gene: TRBV19
abundance: .
d_gene: .
j_gene: TRBJ1-1
CDR3aa: CASTLRGVLYTEAFF
CDR3nt: TGTGCCAGTACCCTAAGGGGGGTTTTATACACTGAAGCTTTCTTT

v_gene: TRBV7-2
abundance: .
d_gene: .
j_gene: TRBJ2-3
CDR3aa: CASSLGQPRTQYF
CDR3nt: TGTGCCAGCAGCTTAGGGCAGCCCCGGACGCAGTATTTT

v_gene: TRBV21-1
abundance: .
d_gene: .
j_gene: TRBJ2-4
CDR3aa: CARYRAQYF
CDR3nt: TGTGCCAGGTACAGGGCCCAGTACTTC

v_gene: TRBV14
abundance: .
d_gene: .
j_gene: TRBJ2-1
CDR3aa: CASSPLNGGRYNEQFF
CDR3nt: TGTGCCAGCAGCCCTCTTAACGGGGGTCGCTACAATGAGCAGTTCTTC

v_gene: TRBV29-1
abundance: few
d_gene: .
j_gene: TRBJ1-2
CDR3aa: CSGITQGGYGYTF
CDR3nt: TGCAGCGGTATCACTCAGGGAGGCTATGGCTACACCTTC

v_gene: TRBV10-3
abundance: .
d_gene: .
j_gene: TRBJ1-6
CDR3aa: CAISESGVSSYNSPLHF
CDR3nt: TGTGCCATCAGTGAGTCGGGGGTTAGCTCCTATAATTCACCCCTCCACTTT

v_gene: TRBV11-2
abundance: once
d_gene: .
j_gene: TRBJ2-7
CDR3aa: CASRATRSYEQYF
CDR3nt: TGTGCCAGCAGGGCTACCCGATCCTACGAGCAGTACTTC

v_gene: TRBV7-2
abundance: .
d_gene: TRBD2
j_gene: TRBJ2-5
CDR3aa: CASSPGLAGPGAETQYF
CDR3nt: TGTGCCAGCAGCCCGGGACTAGCGGGGCCCGGTGCGGAGACCCAGTACTTC

v_gene: TRBV6-2/TRBV6-3
abundance: .
d_gene: TRBD2
j_gene: TRBJ2-3
CDR3aa: CASSYSPLAGPTDTQYF
CDR3nt: TGTGCCAGCAGTTACTCTCCACTAGCGGGGCCCACAGATACGCAGTATTTT

v_gene: TRBV5-4
abundance: .
d_gene: TRBD1
j_gene: TRBJ1-4
CDR3aa: CASSLAGTGNEKLFF
CDR3nt: TGTGCCAGCAGCTTGGCCGGGACAGGGAATGAAAAACTGTTTTTT

v_gene: TRBV18
abundance: once
d_gene: TRBD2
j_gene: TRBJ2-2
CDR3aa: CASSDLLAGAGELFF
CDR3nt: TGTGCCAGCTCGGACCTTCTTGCGGGAGCCGGGGAGCTGTTTTTT

v_gene: TRBV24-1
abundance: .
d_gene: TRBD1
j_gene: TRBJ1-2
CDR3aa: CATSGQGLGYGYTF
CDR3nt: TGTGCCACCAGCGGACAGGGCTTGGGCTATGGCTACACCTTC